This note documents a single T cell receptor beta chain sequence. Its cognate antigen is unknown. The record originates from a study of CD4+ T cells in melanoma. The study, taken as a whole, reports: Diverse differentiation states were reported for melanoma neoantigen-specific CD4+ T cells.

Trimming shortened V by 6 bases and J by 4 bases, and 9 bases separated the two germline ends. CDR3 length equals 12 residues. Looked up from germline, CDR1 is ENHRY and CDR2 is SYGVKD. Produced via immunoSEQ multiplex PCR; TCRdb's table is partial and in-frame only. The sample has 13,000 to 15,000 clones, just over 70% seen once. The J gene is TRBJ2-5, the V gene TRBV10-3; D unresolved. The material sequenced was cells from a culture (not recorded whether cultured in vitro). This clonotype was sampled from a human donor with melanoma. CDR3 sequence reads: CAISGSRETQYF. The CDR3 DNA sequence: TGTGCCATCAGCGGAAGCCGAGAGACCCAGTACTTC.